The present T cell receptor beta chain was sequenced within a study of chemoradiotherapy in HPV16-positive cancers. The protocol was immunoSEQ multiplex PCR, while the TCRdb copy is restricted to in-frame clones and leaves out a portion. The sample lists 15,000 or so clones; about three quarters were seen once. Sequenced material: tumor tissue, taken from a patient who underwent chemoradiotherapy. The TCR originated in a human donor with HPV-associated anogenital cancer.

The CDR3 DNA is TGTGCCAGCAGCTTGGGCCGGGGAAACGAGCAGTACTTC. Translation: CASSLGRGNEQYF. The rearrangement joins TRBV7-2 to TRBJ2-7, with a weak D call TRBD2 (5 bases). Germline CDR1 SGHTA, CDR2 FQGNSA. The CDR3 covers 13 residues. V was clipped by 3 bases and J by 5 bases, with 11 bases between them.